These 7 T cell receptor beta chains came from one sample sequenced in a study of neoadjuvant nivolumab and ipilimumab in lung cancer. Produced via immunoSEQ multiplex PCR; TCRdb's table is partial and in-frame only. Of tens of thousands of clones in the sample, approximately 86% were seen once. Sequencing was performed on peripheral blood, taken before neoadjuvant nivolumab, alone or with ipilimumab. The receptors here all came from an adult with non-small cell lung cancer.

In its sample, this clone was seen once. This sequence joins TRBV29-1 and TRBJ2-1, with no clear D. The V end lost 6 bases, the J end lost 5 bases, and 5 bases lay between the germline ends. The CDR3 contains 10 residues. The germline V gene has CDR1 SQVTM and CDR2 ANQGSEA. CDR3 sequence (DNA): TGCAGCGTAAGAAACAATGAGCAGTTCTTC. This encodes CSVRNNEQFF.

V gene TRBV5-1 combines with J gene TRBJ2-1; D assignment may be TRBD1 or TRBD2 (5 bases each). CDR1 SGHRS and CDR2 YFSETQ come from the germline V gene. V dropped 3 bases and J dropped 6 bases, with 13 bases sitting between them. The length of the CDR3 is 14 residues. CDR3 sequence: CASSSGTLGNEQFF. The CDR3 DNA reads TGCGCCAGCAGCTCGGGGACCCTTGGCAATGAGCAGTTCTTC.

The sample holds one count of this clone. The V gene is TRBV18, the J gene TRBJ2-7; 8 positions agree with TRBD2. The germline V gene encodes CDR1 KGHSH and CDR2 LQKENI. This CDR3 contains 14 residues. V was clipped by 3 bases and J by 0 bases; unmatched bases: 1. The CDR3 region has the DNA TGTGCCAGCTCACCTAGCGGGGTCTCCTACGAGCAGTACTTC. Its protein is CASSPSGVSYEQYF.

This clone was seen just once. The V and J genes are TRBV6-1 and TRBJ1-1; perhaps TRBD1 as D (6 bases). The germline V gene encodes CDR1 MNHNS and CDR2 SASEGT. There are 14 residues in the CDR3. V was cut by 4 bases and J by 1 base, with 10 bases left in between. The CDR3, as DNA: TGTGCCAGCAGTGTGGGCAGGGGGAACACTGAAGCTTTCTTT. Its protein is CASSVGRGNTEAFF.

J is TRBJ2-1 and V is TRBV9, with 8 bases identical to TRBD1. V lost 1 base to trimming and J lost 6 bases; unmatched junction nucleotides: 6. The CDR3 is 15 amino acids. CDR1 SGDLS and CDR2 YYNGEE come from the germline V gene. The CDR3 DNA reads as TGTGCCAGCAGCGTACAATGGCAGGGGGCCAATGAGCAGTTCTTC. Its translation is CASSVQWQGANEQFF. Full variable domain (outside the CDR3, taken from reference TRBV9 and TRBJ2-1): DSGVTQTPKHLITATGQRVTLRCSPRSGDLSVYWYQQSLDQGLQFLIQYYNGEERAKGNILERFSAQQFPDLHSELNLSSLELGDSALYFCASSVQWQGANEQFFGPGTRLTVL.

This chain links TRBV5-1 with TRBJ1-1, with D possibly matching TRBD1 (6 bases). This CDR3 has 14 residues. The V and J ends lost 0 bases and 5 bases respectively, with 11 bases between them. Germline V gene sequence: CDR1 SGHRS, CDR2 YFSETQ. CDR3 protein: CASSLAGAETEAFF. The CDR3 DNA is TGCGCCAGCAGCTTGGCGGGGGCAGAGACTGAAGCTTTCTTT.

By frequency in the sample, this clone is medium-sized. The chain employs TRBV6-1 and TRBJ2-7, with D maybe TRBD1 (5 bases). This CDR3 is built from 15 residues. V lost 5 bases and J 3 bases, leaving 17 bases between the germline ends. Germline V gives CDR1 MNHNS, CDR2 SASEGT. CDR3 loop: CASSSRAGQLYEQYF. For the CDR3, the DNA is TGTGCCAGCAGTTCTAGGGCAGGGCAGCTCTACGAGCAGTACTTC.